These 32 T cell receptor beta chains were sequenced from one sample in a study of siplizumab effects on memory and regulatory T cells. TCRdb's table, derived via immunoSEQ multiplex PCR, lists solely in-frame clones and lacks some. The sample lists about 97,000 clones; 80% to 95% were seen once. Sequencing input: non-Treg CD4+ T cells sorted from blood. These receptors were collected from a human donor in good health.

The rearrangement links TRBV6-6 to TRBJ1-1; D remains ambiguous. In germline, CDR1 is MNHNY, CDR2 SVGAGI (reference sequence). V was shortened by 6 bases and J by 8 bases, with 10 bases between the two germline ends. This CDR3 spans 11 amino acids. The CDR3 nucleotides are TGTGCCAGCAGCCGTACAAACGAAGCTTTCTTT. Translated, it gives CASSRTNEAFF.

The chain has TRBV20-1 and TRBJ2-6, with D uncertain. The CDR3 spans 11 residues. The V gene lost 3 bases and the J gene lost 6 bases, with 3 bases spanning the gap. Germline V gene sequence: CDR1 DFQATT, CDR2 SNEGSKA (reference sequence). CDR3 amino acids: CSASLANVLTF. DNA of the CDR3: TGCAGTGCTAGTTTGGCCAACGTCCTGACTTTC.

The count of this clone is one. J is TRBJ1-1 and V is TRBV6-5, with TRBD1 as a possible D gene (5 bases). This CDR3 spans 16 amino acids. V dropped 3 bases and J dropped 0 bases, with 14 bases sitting between them. The germline V gene has CDR1 MNHEY and CDR2 SVGAGI. The CDR3: CASSYQAGQMNTEAFF. In nucleotides, the CDR3 is TGTGCCAGCAGTTATCAAGCGGGGCAGATGAACACTGAAGCTTTCTTT.

The V and J genes are TRBV30 and TRBJ1-2; 8 nucleotides agree with TRBD1. The CDR3 extends over 15 amino acids. Germline V lookup: CDR1 GTSNPN, CDR2 SVGIG (reference sequence). V lost 4 bases and J lost 4; bases outside the gene matches: 11. CDR3 sequence reads: CAWTRGPGLTYGYTF. Written as DNA, the CDR3 is TGTGCCTGGACCAGGGGGCCAGGGCTCACCTATGGCTACACCTTC.

This chain uses TRBV7-9 with TRBJ1-2; D is unresolved. The CDR3 spans 16 residues. Germline V CDR1 and CDR2: SEHNR, FQNEAQ (reference sequence). Trimming cost V 5 bases and J 8 bases, with 24 bases left between them. This CDR3 reads CASSPIIPPGTSGYTF. CDR3 nucleotides: TGTGCCAGCAGCCCAATTATACCCCCAGGCACAAGCGGCTACACCTTC.

V and J are TRBV7-2 and TRBJ1-1; the D is unclear. This CDR3 region has 12 residues. The germline V gene encodes CDR1 SGHTA and CDR2 FQGNSA. Between the trimmed V and J ends, which lost 6 bases and 5 bases, there was a span of 10 bases. CDR3 protein: CASRDLKTEAFF. The CDR3 DNA follows: TGTGCCAGCAGGGACCTTAAGACTGAAGCTTTCTTT.

V usage is TRBV19 and J usage is TRBJ2-3; either TRBD1 or TRBD2 may fit D (7 bases each). The CDR3 spans 16 residues. In germline, CDR1 is LNHDA, CDR2 SQIVND (reference sequence). V dropped 6 bases and J dropped 0 bases, with 16 bases sitting between them. The chain's CDR3 is CASSWEGQISTDTQYF. As DNA, the CDR3 is TGTGCCAGTAGCTGGGAGGGACAGATTAGCACAGATACGCAGTATTTT.

The chain recombines TRBV23-1 with TRBJ2-1, with 16 nucleotides matching TRBD2. TRBV23-1 is an ORF; its function is uncertain. The CDR3 sequence is 19 residues long. Trimming cost V 1 base and J 3 bases; bases outside gene matches: 6. The CDR3 DNA follows: TGCGCCAGCAGTCAATTGGGACTAGCGGGAGGGCTCCACTACAATGAGCAGTTCTTC. This codes for CASSQLGLAGGLHYNEQFF.

The CDR3 region is CASRRDSGNTIYF. CDR3 sequence (DNA): TGTGCCAGTCGACGGGACTCTGGAAACACCATATATTTT. The chain combines TRBV6-1 with TRBJ1-3, with D uncertain. Germline V CDR1 and CDR2: MNHNS, SASEGT. V was clipped by 9 bases and J by 0 bases, with 9 bases between them. CDR3 length: 13 residues.

This clone was recorded only once. The chain joins TRBV30 to TRBJ1-5; 8 positions agree with TRBD1. Germline V gene data show CDR1 as GTSNPN and CDR2 as SVGIG (reference sequence). The CDR3 consists of 16 residues. Trimming took 3 bases from V and 4 from J; bases not matched to a gene: 11. The CDR3: CAWRAAPGQVNQPQHF. CDR3 nucleotides: TGTGCCTGGAGAGCTGCCCCGGGACAGGTGAATCAGCCCCAGCATTTT. Full variable domain (rest looked up from reference TRBV30 and TRBJ1-5): SQTIHQWPATLVQPVGSPLSLECTVEGTSNPNLYWYRQAAGRGLQLLFYSVGIGQISSEVPQNLSASRPQDRQFILSSKKLLLSDSGFYLCAWRAAPGQVNQPQHFGDGTRLSIL.

This clone was seen a single time. The rearrangement links TRBV5-1 to TRBJ2-7; 10 nucleotides agree with TRBD1. CDR3 length: 16 residues. V lost 4 bases and J lost 3; bases outside the gene matches: 10. Germline loops: CDR1 SGHRS, CDR2 YFSETQ. CDR3 residues: CASSPGTGVKVYEQYF. In DNA form, the CDR3 reads TGCGCCAGCAGCCCCGGGACAGGGGTCAAGGTCTACGAGCAGTACTTC.

The V call is TRBV7-3, the J call TRBJ2-7; D might be TRBD1 or TRBD2, each matching 5 bases. With 3 bases removed from V and 5 bases from J, the gap between germline ends came to 20 bases. This CDR3 contains 16 residues. Germline V gene lookup returns CDR1 SGHTA and CDR2 FQGTGA. The CDR3 DNA follows: TGTGCCAGCAGCTTCACACCACACACCCAGGGACACGAGCAGTACTTC. Amino acids: CASSFTPHTQGHEQYF.

V gene TRBV6-6 combines with J gene TRBJ2-5; maybe TRBD2 (5 bases). Trimming pared 7 bases from V and 5 bases from J, leaving 11 bases between. Germline V gives CDR1 MNHNY, CDR2 SVGAGI (reference sequence). The length of the CDR3 is 12 residues. The CDR3 is CASKDAGETQYF. The CDR3 DNA follows: TGTGCCAGCAAGGACGCGGGTGAGACCCAGTACTTC.

This chain links TRBV29-1 with TRBJ1-1; 7 bases line up with TRBD1. The V gene end was trimmed by 6 bases and the J gene end by 0 bases; junction bases not matched to a gene: 4. Germline CDR1 and CDR2: SQVTM and ANQGSEA. This CDR3 contains 13 residues. CDR3 nucleotides: TGCAGCGTGGCAGGGGGACTGAACACTGAAGCTTTCTTT. Translation gives CSVAGGLNTEAFF.

V gene TRBV21-1 combines with J gene TRBJ2-1. TRBV21-1 is a listed pseudogene. The CDR3 consists of 14 residues. The CDR3 DNA follows: TGTGCCAGCAGCTGGTCCGAAATTTACAATGAGCAGTTCTTC. It is translated as CASSWSEIYNEQFF.

The chain uses TRBV29-1 and TRBJ2-7; 8 positions agree with TRBD1. V lost 3 bases, J lost 2 bases, and 9 bases stayed unmatched. Germline CDR1 and CDR2: SQVTM and ANQGSEA. The CDR3 is 15 residues long. DNA of the CDR3: TGCAGCGTTGATTCGCGGAGACAGGGGACCTACGAGCAGTACTTC. Its protein product is CSVDSRRQGTYEQYF.

The chain has TRBV30 and TRBJ2-4; D tentatively fits TRBD1 or TRBD2 (5 bases each). Trimming took off 5 bases at V and 10 bases at J, with 15 bases between the two ends. The CDR3 has 12 amino acids. The germline gives CDR1 GTSNPN, CDR2 SVGIG (reference sequence). The CDR3 is CAWGTAVGIQYF. The CDR3 region has the DNA TGTGCCTGGGGGACCGCCGTCGGTATTCAGTACTTC.

This sequence joins TRBV30 and TRBJ2-1; tentatively, D is TRBD2 (5 bases). Germline CDR1 is GTSNPN and CDR2 is SVGIG (reference sequence). The CDR3 has 16 amino acids. Between the trimmed V and J ends, which lost 0 bases and 8 bases, there was a span of 20 bases. As DNA, the CDR3 is TGTGCCTGGAGTGTTTCCAGGCGGAGGTCTTTCGATGAGCAGTTCTTC. Its protein product is CAWSVSRRRSFDEQFF.

The rearrangement links TRBV6-5 to TRBJ1-2; 10 bases match TRBD1. The CDR3 is 14 amino acids. V lost 5 bases, J lost 4 bases, and 4 bases stayed unmatched. Germline V gene sequence: CDR1 MNHEY, CDR2 SVGAGI. CDR3 in amino acids: CASSRRDRGYGYTF. DNA for the CDR3: TGTGCCAGCAGTCGCCGGGACAGGGGCTATGGCTACACCTTC.

This sequence joins TRBV19 and TRBJ2-2, with TRBD2 as a possible D gene (6 bases). Per the germline V gene, CDR1 is LNHDA and CDR2 is SQIVND (reference sequence). V shed 2 bases and J shed 3 bases, with 10 bases lying between them. CDR3 length: 15 residues. The CDR3 sequence is CASSISGVDTGELFF. The CDR3 DNA reads as TGTGCCAGTAGTATATCGGGAGTCGACACCGGGGAGCTGTTTTTT.

A word on this clone: Within the sample, other DNA sequences also encode this same CDR3. The chain joins TRBV7-2 to TRBJ2-7; 8 bases map to TRBD2. The CDR3 totals 15 residues. Germline values: CDR1 SGHTA, CDR2 FQGNSA. The J segment lost 4 bases and the V segment lost 1 base, leaving 6 bases of the junction unmatched. The CDR3 here is CASSLVVTSEYEQYF. The CDR3 coding sequence is TGTGCCAGCAGCTTAGTGGTGACTAGCGAATACGAGCAGTACTTC.

The CDR3: CASSPTGTGYNEQFF. Here the CDR3 DNA reads TGTGCCAGCAGTCCGACCGGGACAGGGTACAATGAGCAGTTCTTC. The rearrangement joins TRBV27 to TRBJ2-1; TRBD1 matches 9 bases. CDR1 is MNHEY, CDR2 SMNVEV, per germline (reference sequence). The CDR3 has 15 amino acids. Trimming removed 5 bases from V and 4 bases from J; junction bases left unmatched: 6.

The V call is TRBV10-3, the J call TRBJ2-7; tentatively, D is TRBD1 or TRBD2 (6 bases each). The CDR3 is 13 residues long. Trimming took 4 bases from V and 7 from J, leaving 14 bases between them. Germline values: CDR1 ENHRY, CDR2 SYGVKD. The CDR3 reads CAISGGGSEEQYF. DNA of the CDR3: TGTGCCATCAGTGGAGGGGGGTCGGAAGAGCAGTACTTC.

J is TRBJ1-2 and V is TRBV5-1; the D gene is possibly TRBD1 (6 bases). There are 15 residues in the CDR3. CDR1 is SGHRS and CDR2 is YFSETQ in the germline V gene. With 4 bases removed from V and 0 bases from J, the gap between germline ends came to 13 bases. CDR3 DNA sequence: TGCGCCAGCAGCCCATCGGGGGGGCCTAACTATGGCTACACCTTC. Encoded protein: CASSPSGGPNYGYTF. The entire variable domain, with the rest obtained from reference TRBV5-1 and TRBJ1-2, is as follows: KAGVTQTPRYLIKTRGQQVTLSCSPISGHRSVSWYQQTPGQGLQFLFEYFSETQRNKGNFPGRFSGRQFSNSRSEMNVSTLELGDSALYLCASSPSGGPNYGYTFGSGTRLTVV.

The chain carries TRBV28 and TRBJ2-7, with 7 nucleotides matching TRBD2. CDR1 and CDR2 from the germline V gene are MDHEN and SYDVKM. The CDR3 extends over 14 amino acids. V was pared by 5 bases and J by 9 bases, with 13 bases of the junction left unmatched. As DNA, the CDR3 is TGTGCCAGCAGTCCTTACCGGGCCGGCGGGAGGCAGTACTTC. The encoded protein is CASSPYRAGGRQYF.

The chain joins TRBV19 to TRBJ2-7; TRBD2 agrees at 8 bases. V lost 3 bases to trimming and J lost 7 bases; unmatched junction nucleotides: 14. The CDR3 is 16 residues long. The germline CDR1 and CDR2 sequences are LNHDA and SQIVND (reference sequence). This chain's CDR3 is CASSISGKRGSGEQYF. The CDR3, as DNA: TGTGCCAGTAGTATCTCAGGGAAGCGGGGGTCTGGGGAGCAGTACTTC. The variable domain in full, with the rest retrieved from reference TRBV19 and TRBJ2-7, is DGGITQSPKYLFRKEGQNVTLSCEQNLNHDAMYWYRQDPGQGLRLIYYSQIVNDFQKGDIAEGYSVSREKKESFPLTVTSAQKNPTAFYLCASSISGKRGSGEQYFGPGTRLTVT.

The V call is TRBV5-4, the J call TRBJ2-1, with 8 bases aligning to TRBD1. Germline V CDR1 and CDR2: SGHNT, YYREEE (reference sequence). This CDR3 is 15 amino acids long. Losses at the gene ends were 3 bases for V and 2 bases for J; bases not matched to a gene: 4. The DNA for the CDR3 is TGTGCCAGCAGCTGGGGACAGGCCGCCTACAATGAGCAGTTCTTC. Amino acid sequence: CASSWGQAAYNEQFF.

The genes are TRBV11-3 and TRBJ2-1, with 11 nucleotides matching TRBD2. The germline gives CDR1 SGHNT, CDR2 YENEEA. The CDR3 covers 17 residues. The junction had 17 bases not matched to a gene; V was cut back by 10 bases and J by 6 bases. In DNA, the CDR3 is TGTGCCACCTCGCCCGTTGTTAGCGGGAGGGTGTTCAATGAGCAGTTCTTC. Translated, it gives CATSPVVSGRVFNEQFF.

The chain has TRBV18 and TRBJ2-7, with 7 bases identical to TRBD2. This CDR3 is built from 17 residues. V shed 2 bases, J shed 3 bases, and the junction held 13 bases outside the gene matches. Germline V CDR1 and CDR2: KGHSH, LQKENI. The CDR3 coding sequence is TGTGCCAGCTCACCAATTTCGACGGCGGGAGAACGCTACGAGCAGTACTTC. This codes for CASSPISTAGERYEQYF.

The rearrangement uses TRBV7-3 and TRBJ1-2, with D maybe TRBD1 (5 bases). The germline gives CDR1 SGHTA, CDR2 FQGTGA. This CDR3 is 15 amino acids long. Trimming shortened V by 0 bases and J by 10 bases, and 18 bases separated the two germline ends. The CDR3 spells CASSLTAGRMVDYTF. CDR3 nucleotide sequence: TGTGCCAGCAGCTTAACGGCAGGGCGCATGGTGGACTACACCTTC.

V usage is TRBV9 and J usage is TRBJ2-3, with TRBD2 identical over 8 bases. The junction had 10 bases not matched to a gene; V was cut back by 5 bases and J by 2 bases. This CDR3 is built from 16 residues. Germline V lookup: CDR1 SGDLS, CDR2 YYNGEE. The CDR3 sequence is CASSAGSSGNTDTQYF. Here the CDR3 DNA reads TGTGCCAGCAGTGCCGGGAGTAGCGGGAACACAGATACGCAGTATTTT.

The rearrangement uses TRBV7-9 and TRBJ2-7; TRBD2 matches at 10 bases. From germline, CDR1 is SEHNR and CDR2 FQNEAQ (reference sequence). Trimming removed 6 bases from V and 4 bases from J; junction bases left unmatched: 6. This CDR3 has 14 residues. The CDR3 DNA reads TGTGCCAGCAGGCAGCGGGAGGGCCAGTACGAGCAGTACTTC. Translated: CASRQREGQYEQYF.